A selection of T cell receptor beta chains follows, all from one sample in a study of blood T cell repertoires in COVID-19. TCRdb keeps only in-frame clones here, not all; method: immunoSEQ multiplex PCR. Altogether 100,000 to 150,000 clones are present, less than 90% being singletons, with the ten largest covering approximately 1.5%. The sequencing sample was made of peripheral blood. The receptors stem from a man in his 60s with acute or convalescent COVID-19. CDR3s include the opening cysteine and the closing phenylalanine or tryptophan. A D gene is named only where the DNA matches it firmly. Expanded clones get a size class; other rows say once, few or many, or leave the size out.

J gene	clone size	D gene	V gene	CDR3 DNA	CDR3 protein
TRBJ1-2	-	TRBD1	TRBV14	TGTGCCAGCAGCCACCGACAGGGGTTTGGAGGCTACACCTTC	CASSHRQGFGGYTF
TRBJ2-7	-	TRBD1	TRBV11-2	TGTGCCAGCAGCTCGGACAGGATCTACGAGCAGTACTTC	CASSSDRIYEQYF
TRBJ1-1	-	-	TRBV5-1	TGCGCCAGCAGCTTGGACCCAGGGCGGAACACTGAAGCTTTCTTT	CASSLDPGRNTEAFF
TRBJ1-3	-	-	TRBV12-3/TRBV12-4	TGTGCCAGCAGCCACGGACCTAGCAACACCATATATTTT	CASSHGPSNTIYF
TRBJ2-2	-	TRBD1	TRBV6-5	TGTGCCCACTCCGAACAGGGGATTACCGGGGAGCTGTTTTTT	CAHSEQGITGELFF
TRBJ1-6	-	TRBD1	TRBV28	TGTGCCAGCAGTTTCTCCCGGACAGGGGAAAATTCACCCCTCCACTTT	CASSFSRTGENSPLHF
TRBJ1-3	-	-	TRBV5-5	TGTGCCAGCAGCTTGACAGGAGGAAACACCATATATTTT	CASSLTGGNTIYF
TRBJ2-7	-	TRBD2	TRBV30	TGTGCCTGGAGTTGGGCTAGCGGGAGCCTCGAGCAGTACTTC	CAWSWASGSLEQYF
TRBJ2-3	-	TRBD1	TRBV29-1	TGCAGCGTGCGGGACAGGGATACAGATACGCAGTATTTT	CSVRDRDTDTQYF
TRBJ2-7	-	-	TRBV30	TGTGCCTGGAGTGTTAATGGGGGGTTCGAGCAGTACTTC	CAWSVNGGFEQYF
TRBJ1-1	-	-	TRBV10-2	TGCGCCAGCAGTGAGTTCAGGGTTCCGGGGAACACTGAAGCTTTCTTT	CASSEFRVPGNTEAFF
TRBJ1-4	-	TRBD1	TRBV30	TGTGCCTGGAAAAGGGGGCAGGGTGAAAAACTGTTTTTT	CAWKRGQGEKLFF
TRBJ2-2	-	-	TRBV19	TGTGCCAGTAAATCCCAGATCAGAACCGCGAACACCGGGGAGCTGTTTTTT	CASKSQIRTANTGELFF
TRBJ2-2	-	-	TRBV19	TGTGCCAGTAGTACCCCAATGAACACCGGGGAGCTGTTTTTT	CASSTPMNTGELFF
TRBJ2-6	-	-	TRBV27	TGTGCCAGCACCCACGGGTCGGGAGGGGCCAACGTCCTGACTTTC	CASTHGSGGANVLTF
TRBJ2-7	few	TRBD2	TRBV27	TGTGCCAGCAGTTCTTGGGACCTTCAAGCGGGAGGCTCCTACGAGCAGTACTTC	CASSSWDLQAGGSYEQYF
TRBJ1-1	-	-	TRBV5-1	TGCGCCAGCAGCTTAGGCAGGGAGGTTGAAGCTTTCTTT	CASSLGREVEAFF
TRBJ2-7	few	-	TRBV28	TGTGCCAGCAGTTTTCAGACTAATTCCTACGAGCAGTACTTC	CASSFQTNSYEQYF
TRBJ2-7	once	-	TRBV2	TGTGCCAGCTCAGCCTACGAGCAGTACTTC	CASSAYEQYF
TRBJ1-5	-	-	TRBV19	TGTGCCAGTAGTGCTACCTCAGGGAATCAGCCCCAGCATTTT	CASSATSGNQPQHF
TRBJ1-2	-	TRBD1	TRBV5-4	TGTGCCAGCAGCTTACCGCGAGGGGGCGCAAAGGGCTACACCTTC	CASSLPRGGAKGYTF
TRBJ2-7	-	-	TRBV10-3	TGTGCCATCAGTGGACCGTCTGCGGGGAACAGCATATCCTACGAGCAGTACTTC	CAISGPSAGNSISYEQYF
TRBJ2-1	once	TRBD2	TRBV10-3	TGTGCCATCAGTGAGGCCGGGACTAGCGAGTTCTTC	CAISEAGTSEFF
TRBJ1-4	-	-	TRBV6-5	TGTGCCAGCCGGCGAGGTTCGGCTAATGAAAAACTGTTTTTT	CASRRGSANEKLFF
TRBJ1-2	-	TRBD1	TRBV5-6	TGTGCCAGCAGCCCCCGGGACAGGGTGACCTATGGCTACACCTTC	CASSPRDRVTYGYTF
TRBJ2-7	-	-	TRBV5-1	TGCGCCAGCAGCCCGGACGGACTCTACGAGCAGTACTTC	CASSPDGLYEQYF
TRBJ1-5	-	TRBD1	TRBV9	TGTGCCAGCAGTGCAGGGCAGGACAGGGGGCAGCCCCAGCATTTT	CASSAGQDRGQPQHF
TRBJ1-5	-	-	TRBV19	TGTGCCAGTAGTAGGGGGGGGGCTCAGGGCAATCAGCCCCAGCATTTT	CASSRGGAQGNQPQHF
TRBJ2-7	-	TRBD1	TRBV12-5	TGTGCTAGTGGTTTATGGCGACAGGGAGTGGACGAGCAGTACTTC	CASGLWRQGVDEQYF
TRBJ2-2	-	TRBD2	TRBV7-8	TGTGCCAGCACCACCAGACTAGCGGGCACCGGGGAGCTGTTTTTT	CASTTRLAGTGELFF
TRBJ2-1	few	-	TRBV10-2	TGCGCCAGCAGGACTCCGTCGGAAGGCAATGAGCAGTTCTTC	CASRTPSEGNEQFF
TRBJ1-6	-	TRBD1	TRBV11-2	TGTGCCAGCAGCTTTGGGAGGGACAGGGGTAATTCACCCCTCCACTTT	CASSFGRDRGNSPLHF
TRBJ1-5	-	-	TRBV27	TGTGCCAGCAGTCACGGGGTGAGCAATCAGCCCCAGCATTTT	CASSHGVSNQPQHF
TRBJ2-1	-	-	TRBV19	TGTGCCAGTAGTATGAAGGGACTCCCTAACAATGAGCAGTTCTTC	CASSMKGLPNNEQFF
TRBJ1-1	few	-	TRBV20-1	TGCATGGCGAGGGTGAACACTGAAGCTTTCTTT	CMARVNTEAFF
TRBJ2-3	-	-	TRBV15	TGTGCCACCAGCAGAGAGTGGAGAACGCAGTATTTT	CATSREWRTQYF
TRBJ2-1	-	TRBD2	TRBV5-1	TGCGCCAGCAGCTTGGCCCCGGGACTAGCGGGCGATGAGCAGTTCTTC	CASSLAPGLAGDEQFF
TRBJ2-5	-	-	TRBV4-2	TGTGCCAGCAGCCAAGTTACGGGCCAGGGTCAAGAGACCCAGTACTTC	CASSQVTGQGQETQYF
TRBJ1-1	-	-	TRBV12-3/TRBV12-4	TGTGCCAGCAGGGACGGGGGACGAACTGAAGCTTTCTTT	CASRDGGRTEAFF
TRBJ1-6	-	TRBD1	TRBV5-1	TGCGCCAGCAGCTTGTCGGGACAGGGTCGATCACCCCTCCACTTT	CASSLSGQGRSPLHF
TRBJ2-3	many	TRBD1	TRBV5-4	TGTGCCAGCAGCTTGGACAGGGGGCAAACAGATACGCAGTATTTT	CASSLDRGQTDTQYF
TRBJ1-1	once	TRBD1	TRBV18	TGTGCCAGCTCACCCGATCCAGGGGGTCTCACTGAAGCTTTCTTT	CASSPDPGGLTEAFF
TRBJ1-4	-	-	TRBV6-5	TGTGCCAGCAGCAGGATTCCGGCTAATGAAAAACTGTTTTTT	CASSRIPANEKLFF
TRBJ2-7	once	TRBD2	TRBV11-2	TGTGCCAGCAGCTACACTAGCGGGGGGGCCTCCTACGAGCAGTACTTC	CASSYTSGGASYEQYF
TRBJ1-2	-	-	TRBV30	TGTGCCTGGAGTGCCCCAATTACCGGCTATGGCTACACCTTC	CAWSAPITGYGYTF
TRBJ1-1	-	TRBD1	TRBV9	TGTGCCAGCAGCCCCCGTTGGCAGGGGGTCACTGAAGCTTTCTTT	CASSPRWQGVTEAFF
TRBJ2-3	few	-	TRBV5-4	TGTGCCAGCAGCTTGGATATCACTGACACAGATACGCAGTATTTT	CASSLDITDTDTQYF
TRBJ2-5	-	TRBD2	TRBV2	TGTGCCACCATACGACCGCGGGAGACAGCAGAGACCCAGTACTTC	CATIRPRETAETQYF
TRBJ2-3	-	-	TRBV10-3	TGTGCCATCAGACCCAGCGGAGCCTTCATCACAGATACGCAGTATTTT	CAIRPSGAFITDTQYF
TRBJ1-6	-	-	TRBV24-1	TGTGCCGCTCCGCCAGGGGTGGGAATTTCACCCCTCCACTTT	CAAPPGVGISPLHF
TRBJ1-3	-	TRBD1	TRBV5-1	TGCGCCAGCAGCCTGACAGGGAAAAGCTCTGGAAACACCATATATTTT	CASSLTGKSSGNTIYF
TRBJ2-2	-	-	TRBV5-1	TGCGCCAGCAGCTTGGTTCAGGGGGGCACCGGGGAGCTGTTTTTT	CASSLVQGGTGELFF
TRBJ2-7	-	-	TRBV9	TGTGCCAGCAGCGAGGGGGTCGAGCAGTACTTC	CASSEGVEQYF
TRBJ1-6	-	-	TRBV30	TGTGCCTGGGCCCCCAAGGCCGGGGATTCACCCCTCCACTTT	CAWAPKAGDSPLHF
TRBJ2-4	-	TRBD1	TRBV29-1	TGCAGCTTTGTGGGACAGGGGATGAGCATTCAGTACTTC	CSFVGQGMSIQYF
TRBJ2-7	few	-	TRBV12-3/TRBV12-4	TGTGCTTCGGGTGTATACTCCTACGAGCAGTACTTC	CASGVYSYEQYF